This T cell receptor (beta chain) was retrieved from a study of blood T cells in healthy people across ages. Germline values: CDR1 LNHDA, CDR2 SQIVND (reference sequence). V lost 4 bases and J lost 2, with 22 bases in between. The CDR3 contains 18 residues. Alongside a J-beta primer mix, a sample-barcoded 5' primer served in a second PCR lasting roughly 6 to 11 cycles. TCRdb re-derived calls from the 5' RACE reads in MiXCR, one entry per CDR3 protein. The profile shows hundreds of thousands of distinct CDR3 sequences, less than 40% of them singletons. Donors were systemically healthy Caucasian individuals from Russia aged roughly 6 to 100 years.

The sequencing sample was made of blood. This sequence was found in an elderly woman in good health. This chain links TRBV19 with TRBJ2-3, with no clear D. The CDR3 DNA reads TGTGCCAGTAGTAGATTAGGGCTTTTGGGGAAAGACACAGATACGCAGTATTTT. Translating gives CASSRLGLLGKDTDTQYF.